These 28 T cell receptor beta chains share one sample of origin, sequenced in a study of T cell responses to AZD1222 COVID-19 vaccine. Using immunoSEQ multiplex PCR, the repertoire was profiled, and TCRdb retains in-frame clones only, with some absent. The sample has hundreds of thousands of clones, about 92% seen once. The source was peripheral blood, collected on day 0 of MenACWY control vaccination. The source of these receptors is an adult in good health.

The V gene is TRBV7-9, the J gene TRBJ2-2, with unresolved D. The CDR3 has 14 residues. The V end lost 1 base, the J end lost 6 bases, and 9 bases lay between the germline ends. Per germline, CDR1 SEHNR and CDR2 FQNEAQ (reference sequence). The CDR3 DNA is TGTGCCAGCAGCTTAGAAGTTGGGCCCGGGGAGCTGTTTTTT. It translates to CASSLEVGPGELFF.

This clone was found once. Since a much larger clone is just one base distant, this may be a read error. The gene calls are TRBV7-2 and TRBJ1-1; no clear D. Trimming left V 4 bases short and J 1 base short, with 4 bases between. The CDR3 extends over 12 amino acids. The germline V gene has CDR1 SGHTA and CDR2 FQGNSA. CDR3 bases: TGTGCCAGCAGCTCTAGGAACACTGAAGCTTTCTTT. It encodes CASSSRNTEAFF. Variable domain in full (rest from reference TRBV7-2 and TRBJ1-1): GAGVSQSPSNKVTEKGKDVELRCDPISGHTALYWYRQSLGQGLEFLIYFQGNSAPDKSGLPSDRFSAERTGGSVSTLTIQRTQQEDSAVYLCASSSRNTEAFFGQGTRLTVV.

V gene TRBV9 combines with J gene TRBJ2-3, with D perhaps given as TRBD1 or TRBD2 (5 bases each). This CDR3 spans 13 amino acids. With 0 bases removed from V and 8 bases from J, the gap between germline ends came to 10 bases. From germline, CDR1 is SGDLS and CDR2 YYNGEE. The CDR3 DNA reads as TGTGCCAGCAGCGTAGAAGGGGAGAGTACGCAGTATTTT. Translating it yields CASSVEGESTQYF.

The chain links TRBV29-1 to TRBJ2-1; the match to TRBD1 covers 9 bases. This CDR3 is 12 amino acids long. Germline V gene lookup returns CDR1 SQVTM and CDR2 ANQGSEA. J lost 10 bases, V lost 7 bases, and 8 bases had no gene match. Here the CDR3 reads CSERTGVKEQFF. The CDR3, as DNA: TGCAGCGAGCGGACAGGGGTCAAGGAGCAGTTCTTC.

The V call is TRBV6-1, the J call TRBJ1-5; D is possibly TRBD1 (5 bases). The CDR3 sequence is 13 residues long. The V end lost 2 bases, the J end lost 7 bases, and 9 bases lay between the germline ends. Per the germline V gene, CDR1 is MNHNS and CDR2 is SASEGT. CDR3: CASSEQGGQPQHF. The CDR3 DNA is TGTGCCAGCAGTGAACAGGGTGGGCAGCCCCAGCATTTT.

This clone occurred a few times. V gene TRBV28 combines with J gene TRBJ1-1; D might be TRBD1 (5 bases). The CDR3 contains 14 residues. Trimming stripped 6 bases from V and 1 base from J, with 12 bases between. Germline V gene data show CDR1 as MDHEN and CDR2 as SYDVKM. The CDR3 here is CASRLGGTNTEAFF. Here the CDR3 DNA reads TGTGCCAGCAGGCTGGGAGGGACGAACACTGAAGCTTTCTTT.

In nucleotides, the CDR3 is TGTGCCAGCAGCCCACAGGGGAGAACCCTCAATGAGCAGTTCTTC. Translated, it gives CASSPQGRTLNEQFF. The chain joins TRBV7-9 to TRBJ2-1; TRBD1 matches at 7 bases. Germline V gene data show CDR1 as SEHNR and CDR2 as FQNEAQ (reference sequence). There are 15 residues in the CDR3. Losses at the gene ends were 5 bases for V and 6 bases for J; bases not matched to a gene: 10.

The chain recombines TRBV9 with TRBJ1-6; a weak D match, TRBD1 (6 bases). The CDR3 contains 15 residues. V lost 5 bases and J 7 bases, leaving 16 bases between the germline ends. Germline V CDR1 and CDR2: SGDLS, YYNGEE. CDR3 residues: CASSGTGTKNSPLHF. CDR3 nucleotide sequence: TGTGCCAGCAGTGGGACCGGGACAAAGAATTCACCCCTCCACTTT.

CDR3: CASRQTKTEAFF. The CDR3 DNA reads TGTGCCAGCCGACAGACGAAAACTGAAGCTTTCTTT. This chain uses TRBV12-3 or TRBV12-4 with TRBJ1-1, with D possibly matching TRBD1 (5 bases). The CDR3 runs 12 residues. Trimming left V 8 bases short and J 5 bases short, with 12 bases between.

The CDR3 bases are TGTGCCAGCAGCCAAGATGACAGGGAGCCCGGGGAGCTGTTTTTT. Protein sequence: CASSQDDREPGELFF. This sequence joins TRBV3-1 (or the pseudogene TRBV3-2) and TRBJ2-2; the match to TRBD1 covers 7 bases. V was pared by 0 bases and J by 6 bases, with 4 bases of the junction left unmatched. The germline V gene has CDR1 LGHDT and CDR2 YNNKEL (reference sequence). The CDR3 covers 15 residues.

The rearrangement uses TRBV28 and TRBJ1-2; TRBD1 aligns across 9 bases. J gave up 8 bases and V 6 bases, and 4 bases lay outside the gene matches. CDR1 is MDHEN, CDR2 SYDVKM, per germline. The CDR3 length is 12 residues. CDR3 sequence reads: CASRGQGQGYTF. CDR3 DNA: TGTGCCAGCAGGGGACAGGGCCAGGGCTACACCTTC.

This chain uses TRBV7-9 with TRBJ2-3; 9 nucleotides line up with TRBD2. The CDR3 spans 15 residues. The germline V gene has CDR1 SEHNR and CDR2 FQNEAQ (reference sequence). Trimming took 2 bases from V and 4 from J; bases not matched to a gene: 4. The CDR3 reads CASSLIRGGADTQYF. As DNA, the CDR3 is TGTGCCAGCAGCTTAATCCGCGGGGGGGCAGATACGCAGTATTTT.

The V and J genes are TRBV7-9 and TRBJ1-1; TRBD1 aligns across 8 bases. Per the germline V gene, CDR1 is SEHNR and CDR2 is FQNEAQ (reference sequence). V dropped 1 base and J dropped 8; count of bases not matched to a gene: 18. The CDR3 covers 18 residues. The CDR3 nucleotides read TGTGCCAGCAGCTTAGGGTGGGACAGGACGGGGGCCGGAGAGGAAGCTTTCTTT. As protein: CASSLGWDRTGAGEEAFF.

The chain uses TRBV3-1 (or the pseudogene TRBV3-2) and TRBJ2-3; a weak D match, TRBD1 (5 bases). CDR3 length equals 12 residues. The germline CDR1 and CDR2 sequences are LGHDT and YNNKEL (reference sequence). V gave up 0 bases and J gave up 10 bases, with 8 bases separating them. The CDR3 loop reads CASSQEKGAQYF. CDR3 DNA sequence: TGTGCCAGCAGCCAAGAAAAAGGGGCGCAGTATTTT.

This chain's CDR3 is CATSDPTSNTGELFF. The CDR3 coding sequence is TGTGCCACCAGTGACCCCACTAGTAACACCGGGGAGCTGTTTTTT. The chain links TRBV24-1 to TRBJ2-2, with a possible D match to TRBD2 (5 bases). The V gene lost 4 bases and the J gene lost 2 bases, with 10 bases spanning the gap. The length of the CDR3 is 15 residues. Germline lookup yields CDR1 KGHDR and CDR2 SFDVKD.

The V gene is TRBV6-5, the J gene TRBJ1-1; maybe TRBD1 (6 bases). The CDR3 sequence is 15 residues long. Germline V gives CDR1 MNHEY, CDR2 SVGAGI. V was shortened by 7 bases and J by 1 base, with 16 bases between the two germline ends. CDR3 nucleotide sequence: TGTGCCAGCATGGGGGCCGGGACGGGGAACACTGAAGCTTTCTTT. The encoded protein is CASMGAGTGNTEAFF.

The chain links TRBV9 to TRBJ1-3; D not resolved. From germline, CDR1 is SGDLS and CDR2 YYNGEE. The CDR3 runs to 13 residues. Trimming took off 2 bases at V and 4 bases at J, with 7 bases between the two ends. CDR3 nucleotide sequence: TGTGCCAGCAGCGTTCTACAGGGAAACACCATATATTTT. Translation: CASSVLQGNTIYF.

The CDR3 DNA reads TGTGCCAGCAGCCTTCGGGGGAGGGGGACGGTGAATGAAAAACTGTTTTTT. Amino acid sequence: CASSLRGRGTVNEKLFF. V gene TRBV7-6 combines with J gene TRBJ1-4, with a possible D match to TRBD1 (6 bases). The V end lost 5 bases, the J end lost 5 bases, and 21 bases lay between the germline ends. This CDR3 comprises 17 residues. The germline CDR1 and CDR2 sequences are SGHVS and FNYEAQ.

This clone appeared a single time. Other DNA sequences within the sample encode an identical CDR3. This chain connects TRBV11-2 to TRBJ2-7, with 8 bases identical to TRBD1. CDR1 is SGHAT and CDR2 is FQNNGV in the germline V gene. The V segment lost 4 bases and the J segment 5 bases; nucleotides outside the gene matches: 1. CDR3 size: 12 residues. The CDR3 sequence is CASSSTGDEQYF. The CDR3 DNA reads TGTGCCAGCAGCTCGACAGGGGACGAGCAGTACTTC.

This rearrangement joins TRBV28 to TRBJ1-2; TRBD1 might be the D (6 bases). This CDR3 has 12 amino acids. The V end lost 6 bases, the J end lost 8 bases, and 13 bases lay between the germline ends. CDR1 and CDR2 from the germline V gene are MDHEN and SYDVKM. CDR3 sequence reads: CASRLTGIGYTF. CDR3 DNA sequence: TGTGCCAGCAGGTTGACAGGAATCGGCTACACCTTC.

The V call is TRBV7-2, the J call TRBJ1-1; 7 bases are a match to TRBD1. The V gene's germline CDR1 is SGHTA and CDR2 FQGNSA. This CDR3 comprises 15 residues. J gave up 5 bases and V 3 bases, and 9 bases lay outside the gene matches. CDR3 DNA: TGTGCCAGCAGCTTGGAGGGGGCGGGCCGGACTGAAGCTTTCTTT. Protein sequence: CASSLEGAGRTEAFF.

The chain couples TRBV6-1 to TRBJ2-3, with 11 bases that match TRBD1. Germline CDR1 and CDR2: MNHNS and SASEGT. The V segment lost 4 bases and the J segment 4 bases; nucleotides outside the gene matches: 7. This CDR3 has 16 amino acids. CDR3 in DNA: TGTGCCAGCAGTGCCCAACCGGGACAGGGGGCAGATACGCAGTATTTT. Protein product: CASSAQPGQGADTQYF.

As concerns this clone: Additional DNA sequences in this sample encode the identical CDR3. The chain carries TRBV7-2 and TRBJ1-5; D might be TRBD1 (5 bases). Germline V CDR1 and CDR2: SGHTA, FQGNSA. CDR3 length equals 16 residues. The germline V and J ends were trimmed by 3 bases and 0 bases, with 12 bases remaining between them. CDR3 loop: CASSLQGTLSNQPQHF. The CDR3 DNA is TGTGCCAGCAGCTTGCAAGGGACGCTTAGCAATCAGCCCCAGCATTTT.

The gene calls are TRBV7-2 and TRBJ2-7; D call uncertain. V lost 2 bases and J 3 bases, leaving 8 bases between the germline ends. The germline V gene encodes CDR1 SGHTA and CDR2 FQGNSA. The CDR3 is made up of 13 amino acids. The CDR3 sequence is CASSLPWGYEQYF. As DNA, the CDR3 is TGTGCCAGCAGCTTACCTTGGGGCTACGAGCAGTACTTC.

This chain joins TRBV6-1 and TRBJ1-5; no clear D gene. With 3 bases removed from V and 0 bases from J, the gap between germline ends came to 6 bases. Germline-derived CDR1 and CDR2 are MNHNS and SASEGT. CDR3 size: 14 residues. The CDR3: CASSDLGSNQPQHF. CDR3 bases: TGTGCCAGCAGTGATCTCGGTAGCAATCAGCCCCAGCATTTT.

This sequence joins TRBV5-4 and TRBJ2-5; D is perhaps TRBD1 (6 bases). This CDR3 comprises 14 residues. Germline V CDR1 and CDR2: SGHNT, YYREEE (reference sequence). V lost 3 bases and J lost 5, with 14 bases in between. CDR3 amino acids: CASSSGVVGETQYF. As DNA, the CDR3 is TGTGCCAGCAGCTCAGGGGTGGTTGGCGAGACCCAGTACTTC.

This clone was detected only once. The J gene is TRBJ1-2, the V gene TRBV10-2, with 7 bases matching TRBD1. The CDR3 consists of 14 residues. Germline trimming cut 7 bases from V and 3 bases from J; bases unmatched to any gene: 8. Germline CDR1 and CDR2: WSHSY and SAAADI. In DNA form, the CDR3 reads TGCGCCAGCACCGCGACAGGGTATTACTATGGCTACACCTTC. Translated, it gives CASTATGYYYGYTF.

This rearrangement joins TRBV3-1 (or the pseudogene TRBV3-2) to TRBJ1-2; D is uncertain. Per germline, CDR1 LGHDT and CDR2 YNNKEL (reference sequence). The CDR3 length is 16 residues. The V end was cut by 1 base, the J end by 0 bases, with 12 bases between. CDR3 sequence reads: CASSQGTWSPNYGYTF. Here the CDR3 DNA reads TGTGCCAGCAGCCAAGGAACCTGGTCACCTAACTATGGCTACACCTTC.